Listed below are T cell receptor beta chains from one sample, sequenced in a study of cytomegalovirus exposure and HLA in healthy donors. Measured with immunoSEQ multiplex PCR; TCRdb has only the in-frame clones, and not every one. The table includes approximately 130,000 clones, over 70% detected once. Sequencing was done on a sample of PBMCs. The origin of the receptors is a woman between 40 and 50 years old in good health and CMV-seronegative. Each CDR3 is given with its conserved first and last residue. A D gene is named only where the DNA matches it firmly. Clone size is shown for a subset of rows, as once, few, many or a class of expanded clone.

>TRBD1|NA|TRBV6-5|TRBJ1-1
CASSYNRGLEAFF
TGTGCCAGCAGTTACAACAGGGGTCTCGAAGCTTTCTTT
>TRBD2|NA|TRBV27|TRBJ2-2
CASSPGLGNTGELFF
TGTGCCAGCAGTCCGGGACTAGGTAACACCGGGGAGCTGTTTTTT
>TRBD1|NA|TRBV30|TRBJ1-6
CAWSLRTGVDSPLHF
TGTGCCTGGAGTTTACGGACAGGGGTAGATTCACCCCTCCACTTT
>TRBD1|NA|TRBV6-1|TRBJ2-5
CASSSWTGRETQYF
TGTGCCAGCAGCTCCTGGACAGGGAGAGAGACCCAGTACTTC
>NA|few|TRBV28|TRBJ1-5
CASSFSTGQPQHF
TGTGCCAGCAGTTTTAGCACGGGGCAGCCCCAGCATTTT
>NA|once|TRBV5-4|TRBJ1-1
CASSLGGQINEAFF
TGTGCCAGCAGCTTGGGGGGACAAATAAATGAAGCTTTCTTT
>TRBD1|NA|TRBV6-5|TRBJ2-3
CASSYRGTGRDTQYF
TGTGCCAGCAGTTACAGGGGGACAGGGCGGGATACGCAGTATTTT
>TRBD2|NA|TRBV5-5|TRBJ2-3
CASQRNPSGGSTDTQYF
TGTGCCAGCCAAAGAAACCCTAGCGGGGGGTCCACAGATACGCAGTATTTT
>NA|NA|TRBV7-8|TRBJ2-3
CASSLRGGGSNTQYF
TGTGCCAGCAGCTTAAGGGGGGGCGGGAGTAATACGCAGTATTTT
>NA|once|TRBV7-2|TRBJ1-4
CASSRLGEGEKLFF
TGTGCCAGCAGCCGCCTGGGGGAGGGGGAAAAACTGTTTTTT
>NA|NA|TRBV4-1|TRBJ2-3
CASSQAEGGNTDTQYF
TGCGCCAGCAGCCAGGCCGAGGGGGGGAACACAGATACGCAGTATTTT
>NA|NA|TRBV27|TRBJ1-3
CASSSGFVSGNTIYF
TGTGCCAGCAGTTCGGGATTTGTCTCTGGAAACACCATATATTTT
>NA|NA|TRBV28|TRBJ1-3
CASRPVLPPGNTIYF
TGTGCCAGCAGGCCGGTCCTCCCGCCTGGAAACACCATATATTTT
>NA|few|TRBV7-7|TRBJ2-5
CASSPGTHQETQYF
TGTGCCAGCAGCCCCGGGACACACCAAGAGACCCAGTACTTC
>NA|few|TRBV7-3|TRBJ2-6
CASTLDPGANGLTF
TGTGCCAGCACCCTGGACCCTGGGGCCAACGGCCTGACTTTC
>NA|NA|TRBV30|TRBJ2-7
CAWNYLGGFYEQYF
TGTGCCTGGAATTACCTAGGGGGATTCTACGAGCAGTACTTC
>NA|NA|TRBV11-3|TRBJ2-1
CASSPPGWNEQFF
TGTGCCAGCAGCCCCCCAGGCTGGAATGAGCAGTTCTTC
>NA|NA|TRBV15|TRBJ2-3
CATSTGDVTPDTQYF
TGTGCCACCAGCACAGGGGACGTCACTCCTGATACGCAGTATTTT
>NA|NA|TRBV7-9|TRBJ1-4
CASSRDKAANEKLFF
TGTGCCAGCAGCCGGGACAAAGCGGCTAATGAAAAACTGTTTTTT
>NA|NA|TRBV4-2|TRBJ2-3
CASSQVSILARDTDTQYF
TGTGCCAGCAGCCAAGTCTCCATTCTAGCGCGCGACACAGATACGCAGTATTTT
>TRBD2|NA|TRBV28|TRBJ2-7
CASRPGGLYEQYF
TGTGCCAGCCGCCCGGGAGGCCTCTACGAGCAGTACTTC
>NA|once|TRBV28|TRBJ1-2
CASRLTRAGYGYTF
TGTGCCAGCAGACTGACCCGGGCGGGGTATGGCTACACCTTC
>NA|NA|TRBV6-1|TRBJ2-4
CASSEGPGTPTYKNIQYF
TGTGCCAGCAGTGAAGGCCCGGGAACACCTACATACAAAAACATTCAGTACTTC
>TRBD2|NA|TRBV5-5|TRBJ2-1
CASSPFREGRNEQFF
TGTGCCAGCAGCCCTTTTCGGGAGGGCCGAAATGAGCAGTTCTTC